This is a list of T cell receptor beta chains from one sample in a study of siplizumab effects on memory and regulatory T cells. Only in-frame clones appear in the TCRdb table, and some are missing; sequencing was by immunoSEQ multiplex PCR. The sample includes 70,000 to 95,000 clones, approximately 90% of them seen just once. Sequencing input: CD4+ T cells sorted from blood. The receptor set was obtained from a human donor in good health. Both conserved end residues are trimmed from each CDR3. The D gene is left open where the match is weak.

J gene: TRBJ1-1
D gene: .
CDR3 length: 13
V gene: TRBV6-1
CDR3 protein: ASSEEGTANTEAF

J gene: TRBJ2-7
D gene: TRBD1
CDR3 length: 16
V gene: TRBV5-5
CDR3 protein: ASSHPKGQGGWSYEQY

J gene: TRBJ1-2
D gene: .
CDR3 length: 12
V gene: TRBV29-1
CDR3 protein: SVESGRGAYGYT

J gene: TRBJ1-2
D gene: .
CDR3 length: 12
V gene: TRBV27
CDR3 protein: ASSLNGLFTGYT

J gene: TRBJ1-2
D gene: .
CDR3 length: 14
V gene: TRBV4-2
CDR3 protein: ASSRLSGDRNYGYT

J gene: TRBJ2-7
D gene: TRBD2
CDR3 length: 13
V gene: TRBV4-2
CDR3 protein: ASSLSSGRAGEQY

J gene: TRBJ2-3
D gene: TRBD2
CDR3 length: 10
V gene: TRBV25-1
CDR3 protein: ASSEGGGTQY

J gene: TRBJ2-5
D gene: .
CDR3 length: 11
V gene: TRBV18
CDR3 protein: ASSSKPQETQY

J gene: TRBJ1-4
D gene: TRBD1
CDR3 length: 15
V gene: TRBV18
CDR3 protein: ASSPRLTGGAAEKLF

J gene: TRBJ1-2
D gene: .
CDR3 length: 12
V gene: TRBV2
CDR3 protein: ASSEANQANGYT

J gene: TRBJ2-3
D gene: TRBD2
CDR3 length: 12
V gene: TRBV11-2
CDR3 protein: ASRHSGRGDTQY

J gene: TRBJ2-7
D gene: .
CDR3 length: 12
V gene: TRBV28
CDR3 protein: ASSNDQSSYEQY

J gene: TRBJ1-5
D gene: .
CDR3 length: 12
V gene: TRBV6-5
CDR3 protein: ASTGLYSNQPQH

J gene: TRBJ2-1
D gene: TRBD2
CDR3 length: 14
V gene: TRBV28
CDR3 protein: ASSSASGPSYNEQF

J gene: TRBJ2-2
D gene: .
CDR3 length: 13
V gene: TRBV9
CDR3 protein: ASSPGHRASGELF

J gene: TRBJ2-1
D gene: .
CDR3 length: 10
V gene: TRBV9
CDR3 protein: ASSGHLGEQF

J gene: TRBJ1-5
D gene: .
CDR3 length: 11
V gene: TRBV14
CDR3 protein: ASSQSGNQPQH

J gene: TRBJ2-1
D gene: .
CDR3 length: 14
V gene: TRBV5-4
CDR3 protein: ASSPRTVNSYNEQF

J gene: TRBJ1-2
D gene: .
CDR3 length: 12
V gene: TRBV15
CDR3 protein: ATSRPDQAYGYT

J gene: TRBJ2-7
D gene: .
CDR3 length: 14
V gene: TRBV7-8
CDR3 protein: ASSLDGRKEYYEQY

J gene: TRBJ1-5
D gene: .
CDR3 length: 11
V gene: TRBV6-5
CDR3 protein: ASSRTGGQPQH

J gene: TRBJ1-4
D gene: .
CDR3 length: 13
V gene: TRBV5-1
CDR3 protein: ASSPAMPGDEKLF

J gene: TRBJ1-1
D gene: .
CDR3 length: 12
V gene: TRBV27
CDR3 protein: ASRSRGPNTEAF

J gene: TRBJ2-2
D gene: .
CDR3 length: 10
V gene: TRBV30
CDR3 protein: AWSVLAGELF

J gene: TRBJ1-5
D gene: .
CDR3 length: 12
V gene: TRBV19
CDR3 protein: ASDGVGGFQPQH

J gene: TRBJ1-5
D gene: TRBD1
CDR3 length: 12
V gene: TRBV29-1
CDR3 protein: SAATGTGNQPQH

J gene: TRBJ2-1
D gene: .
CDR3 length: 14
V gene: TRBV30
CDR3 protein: AWSVGTGLLYNEQF

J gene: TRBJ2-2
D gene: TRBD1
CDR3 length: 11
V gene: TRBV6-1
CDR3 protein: ASDPGGSGKLF

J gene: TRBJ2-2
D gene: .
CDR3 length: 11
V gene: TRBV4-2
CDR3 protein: ASSQDRDRELF

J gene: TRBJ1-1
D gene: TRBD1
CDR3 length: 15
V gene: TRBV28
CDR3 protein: ASSSPRYTGADTEAF

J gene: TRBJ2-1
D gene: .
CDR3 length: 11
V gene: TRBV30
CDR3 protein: AFDISIYNEQF

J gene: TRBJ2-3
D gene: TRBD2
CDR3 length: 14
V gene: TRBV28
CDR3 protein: ASSARLAGGPDTQY

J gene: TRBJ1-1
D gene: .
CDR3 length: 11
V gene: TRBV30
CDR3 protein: AWRRVPKTEAF

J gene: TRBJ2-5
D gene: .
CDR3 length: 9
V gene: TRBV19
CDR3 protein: ASSIRGAQY

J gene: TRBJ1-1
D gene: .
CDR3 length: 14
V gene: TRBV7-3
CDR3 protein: ASSHQTGQFLAEAF

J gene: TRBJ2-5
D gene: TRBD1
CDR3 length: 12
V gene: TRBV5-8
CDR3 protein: ASSRRAGGETQY

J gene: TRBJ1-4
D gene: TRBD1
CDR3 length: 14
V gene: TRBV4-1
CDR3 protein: ASSLSMGTGSEKLF

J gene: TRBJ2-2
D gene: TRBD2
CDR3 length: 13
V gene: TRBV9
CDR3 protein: ASSEPGLSTGELF

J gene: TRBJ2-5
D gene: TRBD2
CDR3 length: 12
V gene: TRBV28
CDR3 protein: ASTQAGVRGTQY

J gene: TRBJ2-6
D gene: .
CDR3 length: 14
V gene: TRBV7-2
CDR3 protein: ASSPRQTSGANVLT